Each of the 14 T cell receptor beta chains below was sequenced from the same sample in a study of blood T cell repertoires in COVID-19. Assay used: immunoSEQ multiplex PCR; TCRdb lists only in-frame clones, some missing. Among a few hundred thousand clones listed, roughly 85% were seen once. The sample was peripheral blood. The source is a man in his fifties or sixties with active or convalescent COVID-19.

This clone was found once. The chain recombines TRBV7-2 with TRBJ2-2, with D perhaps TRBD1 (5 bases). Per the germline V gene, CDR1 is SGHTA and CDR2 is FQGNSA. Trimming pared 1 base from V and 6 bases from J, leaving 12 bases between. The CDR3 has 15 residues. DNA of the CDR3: TGTGCCAGCAGCTTAGGATCGACAGAGCCCGGGGAGCTGTTTTTT. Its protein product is CASSLGSTEPGELFF.

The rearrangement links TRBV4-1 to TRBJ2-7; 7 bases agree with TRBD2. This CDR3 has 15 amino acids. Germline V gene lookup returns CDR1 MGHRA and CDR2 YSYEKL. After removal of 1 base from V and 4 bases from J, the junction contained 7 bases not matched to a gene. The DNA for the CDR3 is TGCGCCAGCAGCCAAGGGCGGGACTATTCTTACGAGCAGTACTTC. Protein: CASSQGRDYSYEQYF.

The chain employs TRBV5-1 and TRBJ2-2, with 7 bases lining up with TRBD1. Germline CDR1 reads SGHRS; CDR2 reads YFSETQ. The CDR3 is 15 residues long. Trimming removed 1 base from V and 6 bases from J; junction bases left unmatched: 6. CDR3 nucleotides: TGCGCCAGCAGCTTGATCAGGGGGTCCCCCGGGGAGCTGTTTTTT. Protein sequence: CASSLIRGSPGELFF.

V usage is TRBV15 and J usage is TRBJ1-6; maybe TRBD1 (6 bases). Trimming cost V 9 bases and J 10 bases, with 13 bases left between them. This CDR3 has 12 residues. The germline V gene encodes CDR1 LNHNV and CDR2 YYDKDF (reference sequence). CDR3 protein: CATGNRESPLHF. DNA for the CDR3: TGTGCCACGGGGAACAGGGAATCACCCCTCCACTTT.

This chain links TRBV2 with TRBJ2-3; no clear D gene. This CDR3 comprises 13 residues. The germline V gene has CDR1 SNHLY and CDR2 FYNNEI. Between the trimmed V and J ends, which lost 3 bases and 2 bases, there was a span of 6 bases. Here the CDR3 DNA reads TGTGCCAGCAGTGAGCGATACACAGATACGCAGTATTTT. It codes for CASSERYTDTQYF. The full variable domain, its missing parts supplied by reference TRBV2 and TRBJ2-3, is EPEVTQTPSHQVTQMGQEVILRCVPISNHLYFYWYRQILGQKVEFLVSFYNNEISEKSEIFDDQFSVERPDGSNFTLKIRSTKLEDSAMYFCASSERYTDTQYFGPGTRLTVL.

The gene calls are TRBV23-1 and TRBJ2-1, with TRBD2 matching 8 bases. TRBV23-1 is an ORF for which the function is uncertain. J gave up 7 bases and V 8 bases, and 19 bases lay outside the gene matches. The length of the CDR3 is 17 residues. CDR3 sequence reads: CASLGPGGTICFNEQFF. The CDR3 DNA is TGCGCCAGCTTAGGTCCGGGAGGGACGATATGTTTTAATGAGCAGTTCTTC.

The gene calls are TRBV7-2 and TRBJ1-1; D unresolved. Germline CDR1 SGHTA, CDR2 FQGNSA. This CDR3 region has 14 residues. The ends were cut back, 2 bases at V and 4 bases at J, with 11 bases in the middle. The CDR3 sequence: CASSLLSGSTEAFF. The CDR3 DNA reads TGTGCCAGCAGCTTACTTTCCGGGAGCACTGAAGCTTTCTTT.

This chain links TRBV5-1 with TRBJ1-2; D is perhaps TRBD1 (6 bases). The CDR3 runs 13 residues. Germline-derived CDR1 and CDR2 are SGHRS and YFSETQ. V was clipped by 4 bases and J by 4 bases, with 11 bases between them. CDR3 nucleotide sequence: TGCGCCAGCAGCCCGGACAGCCTCTATGGCTACACCTTC. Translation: CASSPDSLYGYTF.

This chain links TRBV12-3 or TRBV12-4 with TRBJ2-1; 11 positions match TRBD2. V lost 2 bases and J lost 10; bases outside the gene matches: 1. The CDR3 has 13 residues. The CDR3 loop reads CASSLLAGGEQFF. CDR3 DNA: TGTGCCAGCAGTTTACTAGCGGGAGGCGAGCAGTTCTTC.

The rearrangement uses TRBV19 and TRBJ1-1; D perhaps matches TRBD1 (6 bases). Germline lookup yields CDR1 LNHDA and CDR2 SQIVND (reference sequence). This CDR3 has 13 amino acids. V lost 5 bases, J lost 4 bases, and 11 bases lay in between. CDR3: CASSPQGFTEAFF. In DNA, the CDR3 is TGTGCCAGTAGTCCACAGGGTTTCACTGAAGCTTTCTTT. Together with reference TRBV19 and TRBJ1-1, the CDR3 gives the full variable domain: DGGITQSPKYLFRKEGQNVTLSCEQNLNHDAMYWYRQDPGQGLRLIYYSQIVNDFQKGDIAEGYSVSREKKESFPLTVTSAQKNPTAFYLCASSPQGFTEAFFGQGTRLTVV.

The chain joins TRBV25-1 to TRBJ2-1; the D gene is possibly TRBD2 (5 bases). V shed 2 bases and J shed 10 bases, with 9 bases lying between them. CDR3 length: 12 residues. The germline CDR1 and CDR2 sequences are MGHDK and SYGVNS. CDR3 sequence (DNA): TGTGCCAGCAGTGAAGCGAGAGGGGAGCAGTTCTTC. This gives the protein CASSEARGEQFF.

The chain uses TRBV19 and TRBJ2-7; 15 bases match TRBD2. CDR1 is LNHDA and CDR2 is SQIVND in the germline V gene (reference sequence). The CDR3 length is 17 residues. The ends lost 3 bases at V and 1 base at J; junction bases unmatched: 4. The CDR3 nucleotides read TGTGCCAGTAGTATTCTCGGGACTAGCGGGAGGTCCTACGAGCAGTACTTC. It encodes CASSILGTSGRSYEQYF.

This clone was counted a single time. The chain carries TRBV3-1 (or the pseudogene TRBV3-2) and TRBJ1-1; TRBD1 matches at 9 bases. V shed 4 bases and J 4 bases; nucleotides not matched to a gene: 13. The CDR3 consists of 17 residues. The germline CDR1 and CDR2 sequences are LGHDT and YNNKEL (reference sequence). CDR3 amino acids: CASSPRRPGQGATEAFF. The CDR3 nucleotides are TGTGCCAGCAGCCCAAGACGCCCGGGACAGGGAGCCACTGAAGCTTTCTTT.

Written as DNA, the CDR3 is TGTGCCAGCAGTCCCCAGATCGGGGGGGCAGGCACTGAAGCTTTCTTT. It encodes CASSPQIGGAGTEAFF. This chain uses TRBV27 with TRBJ1-1; tentative D call: TRBD1 (6 bases). The germline V gene has CDR1 MNHEY and CDR2 SMNVEV (reference sequence). Deletions cut 5 bases from V and 4 bases from J, with 20 bases between. The CDR3 runs 16 residues.